This T cell receptor (beta chain) comes out of a study of T cell responses to AZD1222 COVID-19 vaccine. The assay was immunoSEQ multiplex PCR, and TCRdb's table has in-frame clones only and misses some. The sample holds more than 70,000 clones, about nine tenths seen once. CDR3 length equals 12 residues. Trimming stripped 8 bases from V and 2 bases from J, with 7 bases between. Germline V gene data show CDR1 as ENHRY and CDR2 as SYGVKD. Whole-study results and caveats: At baseline, seropositivity was found in only six or seven AZD1222 recipients.

Comments on this clone: What it recognizes is unknown. In the same sample, other DNA sequences code for this CDR3.

This sequence joins TRBV10-3 and TRBJ1-5; tentative D call: TRBD1 (5 bases). The source of this sequence is an adult who received the AZD1222 COVID-19 vaccine. The starting material was peripheral blood, obtained 28 days after the second AZD1222 dose. CDR3 in DNA: TGTGCCATCCGGGACGGCAATCAGCCCCAGCATTTT. Residues: CAIRDGNQPQHF.